This T cell receptor (beta chain) was retrieved from a study of pediatric ulcerative colitis. The assay was run at survey level. Generated by immunoSEQ multiplex PCR, the TCRdb table keeps only in-frame clones and is missing some. The sample records 55,000 to 75,000 clones, around 85% being singletons. Blood was drawn at the time of colonoscopy. The CDR3 has 16 residues. Germline CDR1 and CDR2: WNHNN and SYGVQD (reference sequence). The V gene end was trimmed by 3 bases and the J gene end by 4 bases; junction bases not matched to a gene: 3. The table lists this clone with a count of one. The antigen is undetermined. Study results and limitations: This repertoire reflects total lymphocytes rather than subpopulations like regulatory T cells. Acute severe colitis showed lower rectal diversity from clonal expansions.

Sequencing was performed on blood. The gene calls are TRBV10-1 and TRBJ2-1; 13 bases agree with TRBD2. The sequence was collected from a boy aged 5-17 years with severe ulcerative colitis. The CDR3 DNA is TGCGCCAGCAGTGATATGACTAGCGGGGGGTACAATGAGCAGTTCTTC. Translated, it gives CASSDMTSGGYNEQFF.